A selection of T cell receptor beta chains follows, all from one sample in a study of response to subunit inactivated influenza vaccine. From the RT-PCR reads, TCRdb called clonotypes with MiXCR, one entry per CDR3 protein. This sample has about 610,000 distinct CDR3 sequences, with about 14% found just once. This material consisted of PBMCs from blood, taken about 11 days after vaccination. These receptors were collected from a man aged 45 to 65 who received an inactivated influenza vaccine. CDR3s include the opening cysteine and the closing phenylalanine or tryptophan.

TRBV20-1	TRBJ2-3	14	CSARGPLLTDTQYF
TRBV5-1	TRBJ2-2	14	CASSSPSNTGELFF
TRBV5-4	TRBJ2-7	15	CASSLEGTGYYEQYF
TRBV20-1	TRBJ2-7	13	CSAPGLADYEQYF
TRBV10-3	TRBJ2-6	16	CAISGGMNAGANVLTF
TRBV3-1	TRBJ1-1	17	CASSQDPGTGVGTEAFF
TRBV20-1	TRBJ2-2	17	CSARGTSGRSSTGELFF
TRBV28	TRBJ2-3	13	CASSLQGRGTQYF
TRBV29-1	TRBJ2-1	13	CSVDPGAYNEQFF
TRBV12-3/TRBV12-4	TRBJ2-3	14	CASSLRGAKDTQYF
TRBV5-6	TRBJ2-7	14	CASSHGTGDYEQYF
TRBV4-3	TRBJ2-2	19	CASSQETSGRWANTGELFF
TRBV6-2/TRBV6-3	TRBJ2-3	15	CASRTGGTVHYTQYF
TRBV6-5	TRBJ2-1	16	CASSYSNRGASNEQFF
TRBV27	TRBJ2-1	14	CASSRTLGYNEQFF
TRBV6-2/TRBV6-3	TRBJ2-7	15	CASSYVGTRIGEQYF
TRBV11-2	TRBJ2-6	18	CASSLGQGVFGGANVLTF
TRBV12-3/TRBV12-4	TRBJ1-5	14	CASSRTGGSQPQHF
TRBV12-3/TRBV12-4	TRBJ2-2	14	CASSIQVSTGELFF
TRBV5-6	TRBJ2-1	13	CASSVKGGNEQFF
TRBV29-1	TRBJ2-5	12	CSAEGPGETQYF
TRBV28	TRBJ2-1	16	CASSLRLAGAYNEQFF
TRBV3-1	TRBJ1-6	17	CASSQEADGLYNSPLHF
TRBV4-2	TRBJ2-2	16	CASSQDRQITTGELFF
TRBV29-1	TRBJ2-1	14	CSVLGLAPGNEQFF
TRBV29-1	TRBJ2-3	13	CSVAGGFTDTQYF
TRBV27	TRBJ2-5	16	CASSPGTSGLQETQYF
TRBV20-1	TRBJ1-5	16	CSAGETGVWSNQPQHF
TRBV20-1	TRBJ2-2	16	CSARSREWGSTGELFF
TRBV12-3/TRBV12-4	TRBJ2-3	14	CASSRGQTTDTQYF
TRBV12-3/TRBV12-4	TRBJ2-1	15	CASSLDWAGDNEQFF
TRBV6-2/TRBV6-3	TRBJ1-1	16	CASSYSGTVGNTEAFF
TRBV3-1	TRBJ2-1	15	CASSPRGGGGDEQFF
TRBV20-1	TRBJ2-1	14	CSAPILGGNNEQFF
TRBV3-1	TRBJ2-3	15	CASSQDTIRPDTQYF
TRBV4-3	TRBJ1-2	15	CASSQDRTGNYGYTF
TRBV29-1	TRBJ2-1	12	CSVTSGRNEQFF
TRBV20-1	TRBJ2-1	14	CSADRLAGGDEQFF